This TCR beta chain was recorded in a study of cytomegalovirus exposure and HLA in healthy donors. Study-level results: Across donors, presence/absence analyses took sequencing depth to be roughly uniform. Data from an earlier analysis indicated that most TCR beta V segments were productive either about 87% or about 30% of the time.

About this clone: Antigen specificity is unknown.

Regarding donors, all were healthy bone marrow donors. The study ran its PCR with 60 Vbeta and 13 Jbeta primers. The method was immunoSEQ multiplex PCR; TCRdb's version includes in-frame clones alone and lacks a portion of them. Of some 160,000 clones detected, 84% appear once; the ten largest clones hold under 6.5%. V was clipped by 5 bases and J by 2 bases; unmatched bases: 11. Germline assignment: CDR1 MDHEN and CDR2 SYDVKM. The CDR3 is 17 amino acids. Material for sequencing was PBMCs. The genes are TRBV28 and TRBJ1-5; TRBD1 aligns across 8 bases. This receptor was taken from a man aged 50 or older in good health and CMV-seropositive. The CDR3 bases are TGTGCCAGCAGTCCCCCCCCCAGGGGGCTAGGCAATCAGCCCCAGCATTTT. This encodes CASSPPPRGLGNQPQHF.